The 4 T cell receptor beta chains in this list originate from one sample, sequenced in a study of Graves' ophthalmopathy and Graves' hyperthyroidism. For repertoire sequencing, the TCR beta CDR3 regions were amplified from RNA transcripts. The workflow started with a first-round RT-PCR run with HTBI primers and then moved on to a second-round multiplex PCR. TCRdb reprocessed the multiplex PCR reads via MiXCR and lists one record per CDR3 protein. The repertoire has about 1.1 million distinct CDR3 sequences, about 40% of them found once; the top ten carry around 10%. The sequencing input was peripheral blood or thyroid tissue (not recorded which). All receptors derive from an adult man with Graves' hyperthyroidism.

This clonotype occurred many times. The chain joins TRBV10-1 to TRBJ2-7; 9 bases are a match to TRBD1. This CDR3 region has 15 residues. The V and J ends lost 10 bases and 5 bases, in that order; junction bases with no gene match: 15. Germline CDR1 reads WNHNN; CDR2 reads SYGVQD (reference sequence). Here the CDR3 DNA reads TGCGCCACCGGCTCCACGGGACAGGGACCGGACGAGCAGTACTTC. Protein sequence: CATGSTGQGPDEQYF.

CDR3 region: CATNRDREETQYF. The DNA of the CDR3 is TGTGCCACGAACCGGGACAGGGAAGAGACCCAGTACTTC. V is TRBV19 and J is TRBJ2-5; 9 nucleotides align to TRBD1. CDR1 and CDR2 from the germline V gene are LNHDA and SQIVND (reference sequence). The CDR3 is made up of 13 amino acids. V gave up 10 bases and J gave up 3 bases; unmatched junction bases: 6.

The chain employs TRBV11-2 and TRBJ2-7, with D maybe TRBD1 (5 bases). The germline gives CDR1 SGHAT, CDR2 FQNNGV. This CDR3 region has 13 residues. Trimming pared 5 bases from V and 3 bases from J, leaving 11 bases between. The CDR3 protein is CASSVPQGYEQYF. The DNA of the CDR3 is TGTGCCAGCAGCGTCCCTCAGGGCTACGAGCAGTACTTC.

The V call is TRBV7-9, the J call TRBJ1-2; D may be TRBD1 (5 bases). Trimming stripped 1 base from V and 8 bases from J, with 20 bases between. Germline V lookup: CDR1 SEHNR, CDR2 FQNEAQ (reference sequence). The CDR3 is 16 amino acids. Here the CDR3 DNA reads TGTGCCAGCAGCTTAGGAGCGGGGGGGGACCTTAAGGGCTACACCTTC. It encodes CASSLGAGGDLKGYTF.